The 30 T cell receptor beta chains below were found in one sample sequenced in a study of blood T cell repertoires in COVID-19. Sequenced by immunoSEQ multiplex PCR; TCRdb stores in-frame clones only, minus some. The table records a few hundred thousand clones, 85% to 90% of them present only once. The sample comprised peripheral blood. These TCRs come from a man in his forties or fifties with acute or convalescent COVID-19.

This chain joins TRBV14 and TRBJ1-1; no clear D. Germline V gene sequence: CDR1 SGHDN, CDR2 FVKESK. The CDR3 is 15 amino acids. V was clipped by 0 bases and J by 11 bases, with 19 bases between them. CDR3 nucleotide sequence: TGTGCCAGCAGCCAAGATGTACAGCTCGCGGGAACGGCTTTCTTT. This codes for CASSQDVQLAGTAFF.

The rearrangement links TRBV18 to TRBJ2-3, with a tentative D call TRBD1 (6 bases). This CDR3 spans 15 amino acids. The germline V and J ends were trimmed by 0 bases and 3 bases, with 10 bases remaining between them. In germline, CDR1 is KGHSH, CDR2 LQKENI. This chain's CDR3 is CASSPPPGATDTQYF. The CDR3 region has the DNA TGTGCCAGCTCACCACCCCCAGGGGCTACAGATACGCAGTATTTT.

The chain uses TRBV6-5 and TRBJ1-1; 9 positions agree with TRBD1. J was trimmed by 6 bases and V by 4 bases; bases with no gene match: 9. CDR3 length: 15 residues. Germline V gene sequence: CDR1 MNHEY, CDR2 SVGAGI. In DNA form, the CDR3 reads TGTGCCAGCAGTTCTCCCGGGACAGGGTCCGCTGAAGCTTTCTTT. This gives the protein CASSSPGTGSAEAFF.

The chain employs TRBV6-6 and TRBJ1-1; 7 nucleotides align to TRBD1. From germline, CDR1 is MNHNY and CDR2 SVGAGI (reference sequence). V was pared by 6 bases and J by 5 bases, with 12 bases of the junction left unmatched. The CDR3 runs to 15 residues. This CDR3 reads CASRGPVPGGTEAFF. The DNA for the CDR3 is TGTGCCAGCAGGGGGCCAGTACCAGGGGGAACTGAAGCTTTCTTT.

The rearrangement links TRBV7-9 to TRBJ2-2, with D hard to call. Germline assignment: CDR1 SEHNR and CDR2 FQNEAQ (reference sequence). V lost 5 bases to trimming and J lost 0 bases, with 7 bases between them. CDR3 length equals 14 residues. In DNA form, the CDR3 reads TGTGCCAGCAGCCCAGTTCCGAACACCGGGGAGCTGTTTTTT. Amino acid sequence: CASSPVPNTGELFF.

The chain recombines TRBV6-5 with TRBJ1-1, with D perhaps matching TRBD1 (6 bases). From germline, CDR1 is MNHEY and CDR2 SVGAGI. This CDR3 has 12 amino acids. Deletions cut 2 bases from V and 5 bases from J, with 6 bases between. CDR3 protein: CASSYGTTEAFF. CDR3 DNA sequence: TGTGCCAGCAGTTACGGGACAACTGAAGCTTTCTTT.

V and J are TRBV30 and TRBJ1-6; 7 bases agree with TRBD1. CDR1 is GTSNPN, CDR2 SVGIG, per germline (reference sequence). CDR3 length: 16 residues. After removal of 0 bases from V and 0 bases from J, the junction contained 2 bases not matched to a gene. CDR3: CAWSVDRSSYNSPLHF. The CDR3 DNA follows: TGTGCCTGGAGTGTGGACAGGAGCTCCTATAATTCACCCCTCCACTTT.

J is TRBJ1-3 and V is TRBV19; D might be TRBD1 (6 bases). There are 16 residues in the CDR3. CDR1 and CDR2 from the germline V gene are LNHDA and SQIVND (reference sequence). With 5 bases removed from V and 0 bases from J, the gap between germline ends came to 14 bases. CDR3 region: CASSPGQPSSGNTIYF. CDR3 nucleotides: TGTGCCAGTAGTCCCGGACAGCCGAGCTCTGGAAACACCATATATTTT.

This chain uses TRBV9 with TRBJ1-5, with no clear D. Germline CDR1 is SGDLS and CDR2 is YYNGEE. The CDR3 extends over 19 amino acids. V was shortened by 0 bases and J by 0 bases, with 19 bases between the two germline ends. CDR3 sequence reads: CASSVAPLTRINSNQPQHF. CDR3 coding DNA: TGTGCCAGCAGCGTAGCCCCTTTGACAAGAATTAATAGCAATCAGCCCCAGCATTTT.

This rearrangement joins TRBV27 to TRBJ1-5; a weak D match, TRBD1 (5 bases). This CDR3 has 16 residues. Between the trimmed V and J ends, which lost 2 bases and 1 base, there was a span of 12 bases. CDR1 is MNHEY, CDR2 SMNVEV, per germline (reference sequence). The CDR3 DNA sequence: TGTGCCAGCAGTTTAATGGGGGGACCAAGCAATCAGCCCCAGCATTTT. As protein: CASSLMGGPSNQPQHF.

This clone was counted between two and nine times. V is TRBV29-1 and J is TRBJ2-7; tentative D call: TRBD2 (6 bases). The germline V and J ends were trimmed by 5 bases and 3 bases, with 14 bases remaining between them. Germline-derived CDR1 and CDR2 are SQVTM and ANQGSEA. The CDR3 has 13 amino acids. The CDR3 here is CSVTRWGGYEQYF. The CDR3 nucleotides are TGCAGCGTTACCCGTTGGGGAGGCTACGAGCAGTACTTC.

V is TRBV19 and J is TRBJ2-1, with TRBD2 matching over 12 bases. With 6 bases clipped from V and 5 bases from J, the junction kept 8 bases outside the gene matches. CDR3 length equals 16 residues. The V gene's germline CDR1 is LNHDA and CDR2 SQIVND (reference sequence). CDR3 amino acids: CASSPWLAGGDNEQFF. CDR3 nucleotides: TGTGCCAGTAGCCCGTGGCTAGCGGGGGGGGACAATGAGCAGTTCTTC.

This clone occurred once. The rearrangement joins TRBV6-5 to TRBJ1-6, with 7 bases identical to TRBD1. Germline CDR1 reads MNHEY; CDR2 reads SVGAGI. Trimming removed 2 bases from V and 13 bases from J; junction bases left unmatched: 11. The CDR3 has 15 amino acids. As DNA, the CDR3 is TGTGCCAGCAGTTACGGACAGGTACCTCGTAGTCCCCTCCACTTT. This gives the protein CASSYGQVPRSPLHF.

This clone came up many times. The genes are TRBV7-3 and TRBJ1-1; no clear D gene. Germline V gene lookup returns CDR1 SGHTA and CDR2 FQGTGA. The CDR3 consists of 15 residues. Trimming cost V 5 bases and J 0 bases, with 13 bases left between them. CDR3 amino acids: CASSLGPSLNTEAFF. In DNA, the CDR3 is TGTGCCAGCAGCCTAGGTCCAAGCTTGAACACTGAAGCTTTCTTT.

This clone was observed a single time. V usage is TRBV5-6 and J usage is TRBJ1-2, with D possibly being TRBD1 (5 bases). This CDR3 spans 16 amino acids. In germline, CDR1 is SGHDT, CDR2 YYEEEE. Trimming stripped 4 bases from V and 0 bases from J, with 16 bases between. The CDR3 DNA sequence: TGTGCCAGCAGCGACAGCCCGAAACTGCCTAACTATGGCTACACCTTC. The encoded protein is CASSDSPKLPNYGYTF.

The chain is built from TRBV7-9 and TRBJ1-2, with D possibly TRBD1 on 6 matching bases. The CDR3 has 13 amino acids. V lost 2 bases to trimming and J lost 3 bases, with 7 bases between them. CDR1 is SEHNR, CDR2 FQNEAQ, per germline (reference sequence). CDR3 nucleotides: TGTGCCAGCAGCTTAACAGGGCACTATGGCTACACCTTC. Its protein is CASSLTGHYGYTF.

The gene calls are TRBV2 and TRBJ1-2; D gene unclear. The germline V gene encodes CDR1 SNHLY and CDR2 FYNNEI. The CDR3 length is 13 residues. Trimming pared 4 bases from V and 6 bases from J, leaving 12 bases between. The CDR3 nucleotides are TGTGCCAGCAGTGGGGCGACTACTCATGGCTACACCTTC. It encodes CASSGATTHGYTF.

The V call is TRBV5-1, the J call TRBJ1-6, with 7 bases fitting TRBD1. Germline V gives CDR1 SGHRS, CDR2 YFSETQ. The CDR3 covers 17 residues. After removal of 0 bases from V and 0 bases from J, the junction contained 3 bases not matched to a gene. The CDR3 sequence is CASSLEGGYSYNSPLHF. For the CDR3, the DNA is TGCGCCAGCAGCTTGGAAGGGGGCTACTCCTATAATTCACCCCTCCACTTT. Based on the CDR3 plus reference TRBV5-1 and TRBJ1-6, the full variable domain is KAGVTQTPRYLIKTRGQQVTLSCSPISGHRSVSWYQQTPGQGLQFLFEYFSETQRNKGNFPGRFSGRQFSNSRSEMNVSTLELGDSALYLCASSLEGGYSYNSPLHFGNGTRLTVT.

This chain connects TRBV29-1 to TRBJ2-7, with unresolved D. The germline V gene encodes CDR1 SQVTM and CDR2 ANQGSEA. Deletions cut 4 bases from V and 3 bases from J, with 16 bases between. The CDR3 sequence is 14 residues long. The CDR3 DNA reads TGCAGCGTTGTTCTCCCTATTCCGAGCTACGAGCAGTACTTC. Its translation is CSVVLPIPSYEQYF.

The chain recombines TRBV7-9 with TRBJ2-7; 10 positions agree with TRBD1. Germline CDR1 reads SEHNR; CDR2 reads FQNEAQ (reference sequence). V lost 8 bases and J lost 3; bases outside the gene matches: 10. The CDR3 has 15 amino acids. CDR3 in amino acids: CASSRGGTGDYEQYF. The CDR3 bases are TGTGCCAGCTCCCGTGGAGGGACAGGGGACTACGAGCAGTACTTC.

This clone was picked up one time. This chain connects TRBV5-1 to TRBJ1-5, with D maybe TRBD1 (5 bases). This CDR3 region has 15 residues. V was cut by 0 bases and J by 5 bases, with 12 bases left in between. Germline CDR1 is SGHRS and CDR2 is YFSETQ. This CDR3 is CASSLAGGRHQPQHF. The CDR3 DNA reads TGCGCCAGCAGCTTGGCCGGGGGTAGACATCAGCCCCAGCATTTT.

The chain recombines TRBV10-2 with TRBJ1-2, with 7 bases fitting TRBD1. Germline V CDR1 and CDR2: WSHSY, SAAADI. The CDR3 has 13 amino acids. The V gene end was trimmed by 5 bases and the J gene end by 4 bases; junction bases not matched to a gene: 4. In nucleotides, the CDR3 is TGCGCCAGCAGTCCAGACAGGGCCTATGGCTACACCTTC. It specifies CASSPDRAYGYTF.

V gene TRBV10-2 combines with J gene TRBJ1-2; D is unclear. This CDR3 has 16 residues. Germline V lookup: CDR1 WSHSY, CDR2 SAAADI. Between the trimmed V and J ends, which lost 6 bases and 1 base, there was a span of 18 bases. The CDR3 loop is CASSPGSGVDNYGYTF. In nucleotides, the CDR3 is TGCGCCAGCAGCCCTGGGTCAGGCGTAGATAACTATGGCTACACCTTC.

This chain joins TRBV19 and TRBJ1-3, with D possibly matching TRBD1 (5 bases). The CDR3 length is 16 residues. The germline V gene has CDR1 LNHDA and CDR2 SQIVND (reference sequence). Trimming pared 1 base from V and 3 bases from J, leaving 13 bases between. The CDR3 loop reads CASSIGTTRFGNTIYF. The DNA of the CDR3 is TGTGCCAGTAGTATAGGGACAACCCGATTTGGAAACACCATATATTTT. The whole variable domain, remainder taken from reference TRBV19 and TRBJ1-3, is DGGITQSPKYLFRKEGQNVTLSCEQNLNHDAMYWYRQDPGQGLRLIYYSQIVNDFQKGDIAEGYSVSREKKESFPLTVTSAQKNPTAFYLCASSIGTTRFGNTIYFGEGSWLTVV.

The chain has TRBV18 and TRBJ1-6; 11 bases match TRBD1. After removal of 4 bases from V and 1 base from J, the junction contained 12 bases not matched to a gene. CDR1 and CDR2 (germline): KGHSH, LQKENI. The CDR3 is made up of 20 amino acids. CDR3 nucleotides: TGTGCCAGCTCACTCATGGACAGGGGGCGTGGATTATCCTATAATTCACCCCTCCACTTT. Translated, it gives CASSLMDRGRGLSYNSPLHF.

V is TRBV11-2 and J is TRBJ1-4; D ambiguous. There are 13 residues in the CDR3. The germline V gene encodes CDR1 SGHAT and CDR2 FQNNGV. Trimming took 5 bases from V and 5 from J, leaving 9 bases between them. In DNA form, the CDR3 reads TGTGCCAGCAGCCCTAACAGAAATGAAAAACTGTTTTTT. Its protein product is CASSPNRNEKLFF.

V and J are TRBV5-6 and TRBJ1-2; D call uncertain. This CDR3 comprises 14 residues. CDR1 and CDR2 from the germline V gene are SGHDT and YYEEEE. V was clipped by 0 bases and J by 4 bases, with 10 bases between them. The CDR3 sequence: CASSLVGRAYGYTF. CDR3 sequence (DNA): TGTGCCAGCAGCTTGGTAGGGAGGGCCTATGGCTACACCTTC.

The chain joins TRBV12-3 or TRBV12-4 to TRBJ1-4; no firm D call. V was trimmed by 1 base and J by 10 bases, leaving 7 bases between them. This CDR3 has 12 residues. CDR3 DNA: TGTGCCAGCAGTTTAGACCGTAGAAAACTGTTTTTT. Protein: CASSLDRRKLFF.

The V gene is TRBV3-1 (or the pseudogene TRBV3-2), the J gene TRBJ1-4; D is uncertain. The germline gives CDR1 LGHDT, CDR2 YNNKEL (reference sequence). The CDR3 extends over 15 amino acids. Deletions cut 4 bases from V and 8 bases from J, with 17 bases between. The CDR3 nucleotides read TGTGCCAGCAGCCCTGCCGGGGTGGGCGCCGAAAAACTGTTTTTT. It codes for CASSPAGVGAEKLFF.

The chain links TRBV14 to TRBJ2-3; TRBD1 is a possible D gene (6 bases). This CDR3 spans 15 amino acids. Germline assignment: CDR1 SGHDN and CDR2 FVKESK. Trimming pared 4 bases from V and 3 bases from J, leaving 14 bases between. Here the CDR3 DNA reads TGTGCCAGCAGCCCTACAGGGCTAAGTACAGATACGCAGTATTTT. It specifies CASSPTGLSTDTQYF.